This TCR beta chain was observed in a study of blood T cell repertoires in COVID-19. Study-level background: Sites across the United States, Italy and Spain contributed samples from acute and convalescent COVID-19. Nucleic acid was either cDNA or gDNA, and it came from T cells, B-cell-depleted T cells, or PBMCs.

Original analysis: For nucleated cells, counts were estimated from reference gene primer amplification. TCRdb's copy holds only in-frame clones and misses some; the assay was immunoSEQ multiplex PCR. V, J and clone size are those of that table, while D and trimming were read from the DNA. The table includes fewer than 250,000 clones, 92% detected once. The length of the CDR3 is 13 residues. The germline V and J ends were trimmed by 6 bases and 5 bases, with 14 bases remaining between them. Germline loops: CDR1 MDHEN, CDR2 SYDVKM. The receptor was derived from a man aged 30 to 39 with acute or convalescent COVID-19. Sequenced sample: peripheral blood. The chain combines TRBV28 with TRBJ2-7; D not certain. CDR3 residues: CASRISLRDEQYF. The CDR3 nucleotides read TGTGCCAGCAGAATATCCCTCCGGGACGAGCAGTACTTC.